This T cell receptor (beta chain) was identified in a study of shared clonotypes between healthy human individuals. V dropped 5 bases and J dropped 4 bases, with 12 bases sitting between them. The CDR3 contains 13 residues. Germline V CDR1 and CDR2: SEHNR, FQNEAQ (reference sequence). Assay: immunoSEQ multiplex PCR; the TCRdb copy retains only in-frame clones and omits some. Of about 2.3 million clones listed, roughly 90% are singletons. This receptor was taken from a man aged 18-30 years in good health. Some clones in this sample may be carry-over from other donors' samples. The chain is built from TRBV7-9 and TRBJ2-7; D is possibly TRBD2 (5 bases). The source material was naive CD4+ T cells from PBMCs. Subset defined: CD45RA+ positively selected. The DNA for the CDR3 is TGTGCCAGCAGCCCCGAGGGCTTATACGAGCAGTACTTC. Its translation is CASSPEGLYEQYF.